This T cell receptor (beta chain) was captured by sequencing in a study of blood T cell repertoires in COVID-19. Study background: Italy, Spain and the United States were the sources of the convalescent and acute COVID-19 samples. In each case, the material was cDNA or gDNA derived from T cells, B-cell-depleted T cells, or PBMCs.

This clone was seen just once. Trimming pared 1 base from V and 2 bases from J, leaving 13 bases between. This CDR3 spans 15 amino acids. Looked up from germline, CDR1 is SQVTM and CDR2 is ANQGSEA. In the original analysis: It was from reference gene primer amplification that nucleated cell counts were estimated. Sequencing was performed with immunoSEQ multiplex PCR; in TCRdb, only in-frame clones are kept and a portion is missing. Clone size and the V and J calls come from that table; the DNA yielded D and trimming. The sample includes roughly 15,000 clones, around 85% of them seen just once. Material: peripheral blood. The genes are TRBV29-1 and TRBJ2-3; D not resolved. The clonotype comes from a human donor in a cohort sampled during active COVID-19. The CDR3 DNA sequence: TGCAGCGTTGAAGGGCCTCTCGCCCCCACAGATACGCAGTATTTT. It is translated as CSVEGPLAPTDTQYF.